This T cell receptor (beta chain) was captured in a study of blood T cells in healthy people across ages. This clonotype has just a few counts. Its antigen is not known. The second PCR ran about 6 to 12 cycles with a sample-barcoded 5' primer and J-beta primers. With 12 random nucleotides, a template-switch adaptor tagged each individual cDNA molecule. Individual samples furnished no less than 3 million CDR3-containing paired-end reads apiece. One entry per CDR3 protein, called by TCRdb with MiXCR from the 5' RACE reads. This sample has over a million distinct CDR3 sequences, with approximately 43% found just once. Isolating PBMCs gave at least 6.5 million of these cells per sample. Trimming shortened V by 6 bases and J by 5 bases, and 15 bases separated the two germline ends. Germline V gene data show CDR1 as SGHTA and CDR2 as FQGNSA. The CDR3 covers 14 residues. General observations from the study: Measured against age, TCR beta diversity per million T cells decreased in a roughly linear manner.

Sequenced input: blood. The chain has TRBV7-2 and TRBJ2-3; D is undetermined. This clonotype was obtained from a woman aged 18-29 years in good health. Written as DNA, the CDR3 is TGTGCCAGCAGTACATTCGTCTTGGGAGATACGCAGTATTTT. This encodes CASSTFVLGDTQYF.